These 25 T cell receptor beta chains were sequenced from one sample in a study of T cells after yellow fever vaccination. Each CDR3 protein is one row after TCRdb ran MiXCR on the 5' RACE reads. Counted here are approximately 510,000 distinct CDR3 sequences, less than 25% occurring once; the ten biggest clones make up about 16%. This material consisted of PBMCs, taken around 3 weeks after the first yellow fever vaccination. The receptor source for this set is a young man who received the YFV17D yellow fever vaccine.

Only a few counts were recorded for this clonotype. The genes are TRBV7-8 and TRBJ2-7; tentatively, D is TRBD1 (6 bases). V shed 5 bases and J shed 4 bases, with 18 bases lying between them. The CDR3 runs to 15 residues. Looked up from germline, CDR1 is SGHVS and CDR2 is FQNEAQ. In DNA, the CDR3 is TGTGCCAGCAGCCCGCACGGATCAGGGGCTTACGAGCAGTACGTC. As protein: CASSPHGSGAYEQYV.

The chain links TRBV20-1 to TRBJ2-1; D perhaps matches TRBD2 (6 bases). The CDR3 contains 14 residues. The ends were cut back, 0 bases at V and 6 bases at J, with 12 bases in the middle. CDR1 and CDR2 (germline): DFQATT, SNEGSKA (reference sequence). The CDR3 bases are TGCAGTGCTAGAGATCCGCTAGCGAGCAATGAGCAGTTCTTC. This sequence encodes CSARDPLASNEQFF.

This chain connects TRBV25-1 to TRBJ1-1; 7 nucleotides align to TRBD1. This CDR3 region has 14 residues. Germline CDR1 reads MGHDK; CDR2 reads SYGVNS. Unmatched junction bases numbered 7, after V lost 2 bases and J lost 7 bases. The CDR3 DNA reads TGTGCCAGCAGTGAAATTCAGGGGGTCGGTGAAGCTTTCTTT. It is translated as CASSEIQGVGEAFF.

CDR3 DNA sequence: TGTGCCAGCAGCCAGCGGACTAGCGGGGGGGCGGAGACCCAGTACTTC. Residues: CASSQRTSGGAETQYF. The chain joins TRBV4-2 to TRBJ2-5, with TRBD2 matching over 15 bases. The CDR3 spans 16 residues. Germline loops: CDR1 LGHNA, CDR2 YNFKEQ. V trimming: 3 bases; J trimming: 5 bases; junction bases outside the gene matches: 4.

The CDR3 DNA sequence: TGTGCCAGCAGTTATGTTGTCGGGCTAGCGGGGGGGACCTACAATGAGCAGTTCTTC. Amino acids: CASSYVVGLAGGTYNEQFF. The chain is built from TRBV6-2 or TRBV6-3 and TRBJ2-1; 12 positions match TRBD2. The CDR3 length is 19 residues. V lost 3 bases to trimming and J lost 2 bases; unmatched junction nucleotides: 11. Per germline, CDR1 MNHEY and CDR2 SVGEGT.

The V and J genes are TRBV7-3 and TRBJ2-1; D is uncertain. The germline V and J ends were trimmed by 4 bases and 5 bases, with 12 bases remaining between them. The germline V gene encodes CDR1 SGHTA and CDR2 FQGTGA. The CDR3 consists of 14 residues. CDR3 sequence: CASSSSASHNEQFF. The CDR3 nucleotides are TGTGCCAGCAGCTCCTCGGCGAGTCACAATGAGCAGTTCTTC.

The table lists this clonotype with a few counts. The rearrangement uses TRBV7-9 and TRBJ2-2, with 9 bases identical to TRBD1. The CDR3 has 15 residues. Germline loops: CDR1 SEHNR, CDR2 FQNEAQ (reference sequence). V gave up 7 bases and J gave up 5 bases; unmatched junction bases: 8. Written as DNA, the CDR3 is TGTGCCAGCAACCCCGGGACAGGGTCGACCGGGGAGCTGTTTTTT. This sequence encodes CASNPGTGSTGELFF.

This clonotype has only a few counts. The chain recombines TRBV28 with TRBJ2-1; D remains unclear. The CDR3 covers 16 residues. The V and J ends lost 5 bases and 0 bases respectively, with 14 bases between them. From germline, CDR1 is MDHEN and CDR2 SYDVKM. The CDR3 is CASSTRTSSSYNEQFF. CDR3 nucleotides: TGTGCCAGCAGTACTCGGACGTCCAGCTCCTACAATGAGCAGTTCTTC.

This sequence joins TRBV7-9 and TRBJ1-2; no clear D gene. The CDR3 totals 15 residues. Trimming shortened V by 6 bases and J by 0 bases, and 14 bases separated the two germline ends. Looked up from germline, CDR1 is SEHNR and CDR2 is FQNEAQ (reference sequence). Here the CDR3 reads CASRAKTPSNYGYTF. The CDR3 DNA is TGTGCCAGCAGGGCTAAGACGCCGTCTAACTATGGCTACACCTTC.

The V and J genes are TRBV5-1 and TRBJ2-1; D assignment may be TRBD1 or TRBD2 (5 bases each). The CDR3 extends over 17 amino acids. The V gene lost 0 bases and the J gene lost 0 bases, with 13 bases spanning the gap. Germline V gene lookup returns CDR1 SGHRS and CDR2 YFSETQ. This CDR3 reads CASSLGGTVGSYNEQFF. The CDR3 nucleotides are TGCGCCAGCAGCTTGGGTGGGACGGTAGGCTCCTACAATGAGCAGTTCTTC. The variable domain in full, with the rest retrieved from reference TRBV5-1 and TRBJ2-1, is KAGVTQTPRYLIKTRGQQVTLSCSPISGHRSVSWYQQTPGQGLQFLFEYFSETQRNKGNFPGRFSGRQFSNSRSEMNVSTLELGDSALYLCASSLGGTVGSYNEQFFGPGTRLTVL.

This clonotype came up once. The chain recombines TRBV7-2 with TRBJ2-7, with no clear D. This CDR3 is built from 13 residues. V was cut by 1 base and J by 0 bases, with 4 bases left in between. Germline lookup yields CDR1 SGHTA and CDR2 FQGNSA. This CDR3 reads CASSLENSYEQYF. The CDR3 region has the DNA TGTGCCAGCAGCTTAGAAAACTCCTACGAGCAGTACTTC.

A few counts support this clonotype. The chain uses TRBV3-1 and TRBJ2-1; tentatively, D is TRBD2 (6 bases). The length of the CDR3 is 14 residues. V dropped 4 bases and J dropped 4 bases, with 11 bases sitting between them. From germline, CDR1 is LGHDT and CDR2 YNNKEL (reference sequence). The CDR3 DNA sequence: TGTGCCAGCAGCCCCCAGACTAGTTACAATGAGCAGTTCTTC. It is translated as CASSPQTSYNEQFF.

This clonotype has only a few counts. The chain recombines TRBV7-2 with TRBJ2-5; 7 positions match TRBD2. The V segment lost 3 bases and the J segment 7 bases; nucleotides outside the gene matches: 5. This CDR3 is built from 13 residues. Germline V gives CDR1 SGHTA, CDR2 FQGNSA. The CDR3 is CASSFGTGGTQYF. In nucleotides, the CDR3 is TGTGCCAGCAGCTTCGGGACGGGGGGGACCCAGTACTTC.

V usage is TRBV5-5 and J usage is TRBJ1-1, with a possible D match to TRBD1 (6 bases). Germline CDR1 and CDR2: SGHKS and YYEKEE (reference sequence). V lost 0 bases and J lost 1, with 13 bases in between. This CDR3 spans 16 amino acids. The CDR3 protein is CASSLVQGYRNTEAFF. CDR3 in DNA: TGTGCCAGCAGCTTGGTTCAGGGGTATCGGAACACTGAAGCTTTCTTT.

This clonotype was found a few times. This chain links TRBV5-1 with TRBJ2-5, with D perhaps TRBD1 (6 bases). This CDR3 is built from 14 residues. Trimming pared 4 bases from V and 4 bases from J, leaving 14 bases between. CDR1 is SGHRS and CDR2 is YFSETQ in the germline V gene. CDR3 region: CASSQQGLGETQYF. The CDR3 region has the DNA TGCGCCAGCAGCCAGCAGGGGTTGGGAGAGACCCAGTACTTC.

The chain couples TRBV5-1 to TRBJ1-5; 7 bases are a match to TRBD1. The J segment lost 5 bases and the V segment lost 0 bases, leaving 2 bases of the junction unmatched. Germline lookup yields CDR1 SGHRS and CDR2 YFSETQ. The CDR3 runs to 14 residues. CDR3 residues: CASSLGDSDQPQHF. In DNA form, the CDR3 reads TGCGCCAGCAGCTTGGGGGACAGCGATCAGCCCCAGCATTTT.

The chain couples TRBV5-1 to TRBJ2-1; TRBD2 matches at 12 bases. Looked up from germline, CDR1 is SGHRS and CDR2 is YFSETQ. V dropped 1 base and J dropped 10; count of bases not matched to a gene: 6. The CDR3 runs to 15 residues. DNA for the CDR3: TGCGCCAGCAGCTTGAGCCTAGCGGGGGGGCAGGAGCAGTTCTTC. Translating it yields CASSLSLAGGQEQFF.

This clonotype was picked up a small number of times. The CDR3 bases are TGTGCCAGCACGGGAACGGTAGCTAACTATGGCTACACCTTC. This encodes CASTGTVANYGYTF. The V gene is TRBV12-3 or TRBV12-4, the J gene TRBJ1-2; D gene ambiguous. Trimming shortened V by 7 bases and J by 0 bases, and 12 bases separated the two germline ends. The CDR3 contains 14 residues.

This clonotype came up a few times. J is TRBJ2-3 and V is TRBV20-1, with D perhaps assigned TRBD1 or TRBD2 (5 bases each). Germline V gene lookup returns CDR1 DFQATT and CDR2 SNEGSKA (reference sequence). The CDR3 runs to 17 residues. V was cut by 0 bases and J by 2 bases, with 18 bases left in between. CDR3: CSARDDDSPSPTDTQYF. The CDR3, as DNA: TGCAGTGCTAGAGATGACGACAGCCCTAGCCCCACAGATACGCAGTATTTT.

The V call is TRBV5-1, the J call TRBJ1-6; TRBD1 might be the D (5 bases). Germline V gives CDR1 SGHRS, CDR2 YFSETQ. CDR3 size: 13 residues. V was clipped by 5 bases and J by 11 bases, with 14 bases between them. The CDR3, as DNA: TGCGCCAGCAGTTTAAGTTGGGGGACACCCCTCCACTTT. It specifies CASSLSWGTPLHF.

This clonotype showed up just a few times. V and J are TRBV4-2 and TRBJ2-7, with 7 bases that match TRBD2. The germline V gene has CDR1 LGHNA and CDR2 YNFKEQ. This CDR3 spans 15 amino acids. Trimming removed 3 bases from V and 3 bases from J; junction bases left unmatched: 8. Here the CDR3 reads CASSQGLADIYEQYF. The DNA of the CDR3 is TGTGCCAGCAGCCAGGGGCTAGCGGACATCTACGAGCAGTACTTC.

The chain's CDR3 is CASSPIKRGRRTEAFF. Written as DNA, the CDR3 is TGTGCCAGCAGCCCGATAAAGAGGGGGAGGCGGACTGAAGCTTTCTTT. The chain is built from TRBV11-2 and TRBJ1-1; D is perhaps TRBD1 (6 bases). Germline values: CDR1 SGHAT, CDR2 FQNNGV. The germline V and J ends were trimmed by 5 bases and 5 bases, with 21 bases remaining between them. CDR3 length: 16 amino acids.

This clonotype appeared a few times. The chain employs TRBV7-2 and TRBJ2-2; D is undetermined. The CDR3 runs to 17 residues. V was trimmed by 4 bases and J by 2 bases, leaving 17 bases between them. Germline lookup yields CDR1 SGHTA and CDR2 FQGNSA. Here the CDR3 DNA reads TGTGCCAGCAGCTCAGGCGGACGGACCTACAACACCGGGGAGCTGTTTTTT. It codes for CASSSGGRTYNTGELFF.

The chain is built from TRBV9 and TRBJ2-5; no clear D gene. This CDR3 has 15 residues. Germline V CDR1 and CDR2: SGDLS, YYNGEE. Trimming took 2 bases from V and 5 from J, leaving 16 bases between them. CDR3 protein: CASSVTRTRQETQYF. CDR3 sequence (DNA): TGTGCCAGCAGCGTGACCCGGACGAGGCAGGAGACCCAGTACTTC.

This clonotype was counted between two and nine times. CDR3 region: CASSLGLGQAYNEQFF. DNA of the CDR3: TGTGCCAGCAGCTTGGGGTTGGGACAGGCTTACAATGAGCAGTTCTTC. V is TRBV7-2 and J is TRBJ2-1; 8 nucleotides align to TRBD1. The CDR3 has 16 amino acids. V shed 3 bases and J 4 bases; nucleotides not matched to a gene: 8. Germline CDR1 is SGHTA and CDR2 is FQGNSA. Looking up the rest from reference TRBV7-2 and TRBJ2-1 gives the full variable domain: GAGVSQSPSNKVTEKGKDVELRCDPISGHTALYWYRQSLGQGLEFLIYFQGNSAPDKSGLPSDRFSAERTGGSVSTLTIQRTQQEDSAVYLCASSLGLGQAYNEQFFGPGTRLTVL.